A selection of T cell receptor beta chains follows, all from one sample in a study of blood T cell repertoires in COVID-19. Repertoires were generated with immunoSEQ multiplex PCR, while TCRdb's copy carries only in-frame clones and drops some. Here the sample spans just under 90,000 clones, more than 70% being singletons. Sequenced sample: peripheral blood. The receptors were sampled from a man aged 60 to 75 with acute or convalescent COVID-19. Each CDR3 is given with its conserved first and last residue.

J gene,V gene,CDR3 protein
TRBJ1-2,TRBV24-1,CATSASNYGYTF
TRBJ1-2,TRBV5-8,CASSRAGTGGGYGYTF
TRBJ2-1,TRBV29-1,CSGRTAYNEQFF
TRBJ2-3,TRBV5-1,CASRASGVLTDTQYF
TRBJ1-4,TRBV9,CASSSGGSSNEKLFF
TRBJ2-7,TRBV7-9,CASSLTLAEDEQYF
TRBJ2-7,TRBV10-3,CAITRDRGLEQYF
TRBJ2-3,TRBV6-4,CASSDEAGVKNTQYF
TRBJ2-2,TRBV6-6,CASSGQGFTGELFF
TRBJ1-2,TRBV7-2,CASSSTTGANYGYTF
TRBJ1-1,TRBV27,CASSRGWRNTEAFF
TRBJ2-1,TRBV5-1,CATGNSYNEQFF
TRBJ1-2,TRBV6-5,CASPDFGQSYGYTF
TRBJ2-3,TRBV6-1,CASSEERGAGTDTQYF